The rows below give T cell receptor beta chains drawn from one sample of a study of shared clonotypes between healthy human individuals. Sequencing was performed with immunoSEQ multiplex PCR; in TCRdb, only in-frame clones are kept and a portion is missing. The sample carries about 1.5 million clones, 98% recorded once. The specimen was naive CD4+ T cells sorted from blood. The receptors shown here come from a man aged 25-45 years in good health. CDR3s include the opening cysteine and the closing phenylalanine or tryptophan. Fields, in order: J gene, V gene, clone size, D gene, CDR3 protein, CDR3 DNA. The D gene is left open where the match is weak. Rows give clone size only sometimes, using once, few, many, or a class for an expanded clone.

>TRBJ1-1|TRBV20-1|once|-
CKLRNTEAFF
TGCAAATTAAGGAACACTGAAGCTTTCTTT
>TRBJ2-5|TRBV11-3|-|TRBD2
CASSSDSGREETQYF
TGTGCCAGCAGCTCCGATAGCGGGAGGGAAGAGACCCAGTACTTC
>TRBJ2-2|TRBV9|-|TRBD2
CASSPLWRERPSGELFF
TGTGCCAGCAGCCCCCTTTGGCGGGAGAGGCCCTCCGGGGAGCTGTTTTTT
>TRBJ1-2|TRBV28|-|TRBD1
CASRPGGGAYGYTF
TGTGCCAGCAGGCCGGGAGGGGGCGCATATGGCTACACCTTC
>TRBJ2-7|TRBV4-1|once|TRBD2
CASSQVSVVGGSLYEQYF
TGCGCCAGCAGCCAAGTTAGTGTGGTCGGCGGGAGTCTCTACGAGCAGTACTTC
>TRBJ1-1|TRBV7-2|once|-
CASSLREASEAFF
TGTGCCAGCAGCTTACGGGAGGCCTCAGAAGCTTTCTTT
>TRBJ2-1|TRBV7-6|-|TRBD2
CASSLGREGGSNEQFF
TGTGCCAGCAGCTTAGGGCGGGAGGGCGGAAGCAATGAGCAGTTCTTC
>TRBJ2-5|TRBV9|-|-
CASSVDGAFTYGAQYF
TGTGCCAGCAGCGTAGACGGGGCCTTTACCTACGGGGCCCAGTACTTC
>TRBJ2-7|TRBV28|-|TRBD2
CASSFPSGYEQYF
TGTGCCAGCAGTTTCCCTAGCGGGTACGAGCAGTACTTC
>TRBJ2-3|TRBV5-1|-|-
CASSPGRGSTDTQYF
TGCGCCAGCAGCCCAGGTCGGGGTTCGACAGATACGCAGTATTTT
>TRBJ2-2|TRBV5-4|-|-
CASSFFANTGELFF
TGTGCCAGCAGCTTTTTTGCGAACACCGGGGAGCTGTTTTTT
>TRBJ2-7|TRBV18|-|TRBD1
CASSPMGQTYYEQYF
TGTGCCAGCTCACCAATGGGACAGACATACTACGAGCAGTACTTC
>TRBJ1-1|TRBV11-2|-|-
CASSLGVRMNTEAFF
TGTGCCAGCAGCTTAGGGGTGAGAATGAACACTGAAGCTTTCTTT
>TRBJ2-6|TRBV5-5|-|TRBD1
CASSLLADRFSGANVLTF
TGTGCCAGCAGCTTATTGGCGGACAGGTTCTCTGGGGCCAACGTCCTGACTTTC
>TRBJ2-3|TRBV29-1|-|TRBD1
CSVAHGQGATDTQYF
TGCAGCGTTGCGCACGGACAGGGGGCCACAGATACGCAGTATTTT
>TRBJ2-1|TRBV5-6|-|-
CASSLWQSNEQFF
TGTGCCAGCAGCTTGTGGCAGAGCAATGAGCAGTTCTTC
>TRBJ2-3|TRBV5-4|-|TRBD2
CASSSRTSGSSTDTQYF
TGTGCCAGCAGCTCCCGGACTAGCGGGAGCAGCACAGATACGCAGTATTTT
>TRBJ2-6|TRBV19|-|-
CASSINPTGANVLTF
TGTGCCAGTAGTATTAACCCAACTGGGGCCAACGTCCTGACTTTC
>TRBJ1-1|TRBV7-9|-|-
CASSSQQDTEAFF
TGTGCCAGCAGCTCACAGCAAGACACTGAAGCTTTCTTT
>TRBJ2-1|TRBV19|-|-
CASSISRWPSTTDNEQFF
TGTGCCAGTAGTATATCTCGGTGGCCGTCCACTACCGACAATGAGCAGTTCTTC
>TRBJ1-2|TRBV30|-|TRBD1
CAWRTSGTGSTGGYTF
TGTGCCTGGAGAACGTCCGGGACAGGGTCGACGGGGGGCTACACCTTC
>TRBJ1-1|TRBV30|-|-
CAWSMDSLNTEAFF
TGTGCCTGGAGTATGGACAGCTTGAACACTGAAGCTTTCTTT
>TRBJ2-7|TRBV10-3|-|-
CAISESDLYEQYF
TGTGCCATCAGTGAATCGGACCTATACGAGCAGTACTTC
>TRBJ1-5|TRBV4-1|once|-
CASSQALARANQPQHF
TGCGCCAGCAGCCAAGCGCTGGCCAGGGCGAATCAGCCCCAGCATTTT
>TRBJ2-1|TRBV4-3|-|TRBD1
CASSQVLSRGRRNEQFF
TGCGCCAGCAGCCAAGTCCTTTCCAGGGGGCGTCGGAATGAGCAGTTCTTC
>TRBJ1-4|TRBV7-2|-|TRBD1
CASSLASGQGTRFF
TGTGCCAGCAGCTTAGCGTCGGGACAGGGGACGCGATTTTTT
>TRBJ2-4|TRBV5-4|-|TRBD1
CASSLNSGTGAKNIQYF
TGTGCCAGCAGCTTGAACTCCGGGACAGGGGCCAAAAACATTCAGTACTTC
>TRBJ1-2|TRBV10-3|-|-
CAISGTVDGYTF
TGTGCCATCAGTGGGACAGTAGATGGCTACACCTTC
>TRBJ2-3|TRBV13|-|-
CASSFLSGRVDTDTQYF
TGTGCCAGCAGCTTCCTTAGTGGGCGGGTTGACACAGATACGCAGTATTTT
>TRBJ2-1|TRBV27|-|-
CASSFWQNNEQFF
TGTGCCAGCAGTTTCTGGCAGAACAATGAGCAGTTCTTC
>TRBJ2-1|TRBV29-1|-|TRBD2
CSVSPHVGLAGKSNEQFF
TGCAGCGTTTCTCCCCACGTAGGTCTAGCGGGAAAAAGCAATGAGCAGTTCTTC
>TRBJ2-1|TRBV18|-|-
CASSQAPQSSYNEQFF
TGTGCCAGCTCACAAGCCCCACAGAGCTCCTACAATGAGCAGTTCTTC
>TRBJ2-1|TRBV5-1|-|TRBD2
CASSFSSGSGNEQFF
TGCGCCAGCAGCTTCTCTAGCGGGAGTGGCAATGAGCAGTTCTTC
>TRBJ2-7|TRBV19|-|-
CASSIRADSSYEQYF
TGTGCCAGTAGTATTCGTGCGGATAGCTCCTACGAGCAGTACTTC
>TRBJ2-5|TRBV11-1|-|-
CASSFGLQETQYF
TGTGCCAGCAGCTTTGGCCTGCAAGAGACCCAGTACTTC
>TRBJ2-1|TRBV7-2|-|TRBD2
CASSLAGGAGVDEQFF
TGTGCCAGCAGCCTAGCCGGGGGAGCGGGAGTCGATGAGCAGTTCTTC
>TRBJ1-5|TRBV18|-|-
CASSQLQGAAGQPQHF
TGTGCCAGCTCACAATTACAGGGAGCTGCCGGCCAGCCCCAGCATTTT
>TRBJ2-1|TRBV7-9|-|TRBD2
CASGTSGSYNEQFF
TGTGCCAGCGGAACTAGCGGGAGCTACAATGAGCAGTTCTTC
>TRBJ2-7|TRBV28|once|TRBD1
CASSLPFGTVSYEQYF
TGTGCCAGCAGTTTACCCTTCGGGACAGTTTCCTACGAGCAGTACTTC
>TRBJ1-1|TRBV30|once|-
CAWHTQMNTEAFF
TGTGCCTGGCATACACAAATGAACACTGAAGCTTTCTTT